This TCR beta chain stems from a study of blood T cells in healthy people across ages. Points from the study as a whole: Roughly linearly, TCR beta diversity per million T cells fell as age increased.

The length of the CDR3 is 12 residues. V was clipped by 4 bases and J by 6 bases, with 9 bases between them. CDR1 and CDR2 from the germline V gene are ENHRY and SYGVKD. Alongside a J-beta primer mix, a sample-barcoded 5' primer served in a second PCR lasting about 7 to 12 cycles. TCRdb used MiXCR to reprocess the 5' RACE reads, holding one entry per CDR3 protein. The sample has 750,000 to 950,000 distinct CDR3 sequences; under 35% are singletons. Points on this clonotype: The antigen remains unidentified. With a much larger clone just one base away, this may be a read error.

The same data also went into a second study, on T cells of mothers and their children.

The sequence was collected from a woman between 40 and 55 years old in good health. Material: blood. The chain recombines TRBV10-3 with TRBJ1-2; D remains ambiguous. DNA of the CDR3: TGTGCCATCAGTGCAGTGGGCGATGGCTACACCTTC. Its translation is CAISAVGDGYTF.